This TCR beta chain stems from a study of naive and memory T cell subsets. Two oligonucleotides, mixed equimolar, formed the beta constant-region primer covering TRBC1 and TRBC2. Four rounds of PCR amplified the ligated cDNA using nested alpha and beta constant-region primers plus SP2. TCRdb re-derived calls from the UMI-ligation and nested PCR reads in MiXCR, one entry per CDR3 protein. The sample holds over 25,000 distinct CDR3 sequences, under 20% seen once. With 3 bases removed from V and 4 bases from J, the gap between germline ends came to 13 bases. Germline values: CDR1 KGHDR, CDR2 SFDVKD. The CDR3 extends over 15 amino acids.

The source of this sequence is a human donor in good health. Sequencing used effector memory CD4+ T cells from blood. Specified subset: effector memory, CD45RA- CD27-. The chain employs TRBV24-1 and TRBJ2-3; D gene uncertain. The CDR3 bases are TGTGCCACCAGTGATGCAACCCGGGCAGCAGATACGCAGTATTTT. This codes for CATSDATRAADTQYF.